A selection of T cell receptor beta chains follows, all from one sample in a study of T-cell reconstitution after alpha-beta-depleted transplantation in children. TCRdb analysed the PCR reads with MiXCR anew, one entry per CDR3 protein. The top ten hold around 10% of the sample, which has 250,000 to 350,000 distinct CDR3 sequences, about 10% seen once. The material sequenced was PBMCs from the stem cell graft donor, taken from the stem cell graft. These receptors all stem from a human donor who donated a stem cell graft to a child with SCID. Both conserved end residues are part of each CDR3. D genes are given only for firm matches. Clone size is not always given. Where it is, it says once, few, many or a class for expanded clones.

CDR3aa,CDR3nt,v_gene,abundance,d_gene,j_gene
CASSLWGQGDYEQYF,TGCGCCAGCAGCCTTTGGGGACAGGGGGACTACGAGCAGTACTTC,TRBV5-1,-,TRBD1,TRBJ2-7
CCASQELAGVRDTQYF,TGCTGTGCTTCTCAAGAACTAGCGGGGGTCAGAGATACGCAGTATTTT,TRBV20-1,-,TRBD2,TRBJ2-3
CASSTGQGGETQYF,TGTGCCAGCAGCACCGGACAGGGTGGGGAGACCCAGTACTTC,TRBV7-2,few,TRBD1,TRBJ2-5
CASSQYPSGNYEQYF,TGTGCCAGCAGCCAATACCCGAGCGGAAACTACGAGCAGTACTTC,TRBV3-1,many,-,TRBJ2-7
CASSTGLAGGESVVQVF,TGCGCCAGCAGCACGGGACTAGCGGGGGGTGAGTCGGTGGTGCAGGTCTTC,TRBV5-1,few,TRBD2,TRBJ2-1
CASSSDSNSYEQYF,TGTGCCAGCAGCTCCGACAGTAATTCCTACGAGCAGTACTTC,TRBV7-6,few,-,TRBJ2-7
CASSSRDPRTDTQYF,TGTGCCAGCAGCTCCCGGGACCCTAGGACAGATACGCAGTATTTT,TRBV5-5,-,-,TRBJ2-3
CSATDSPYEQYF,TGCAGTGCTACCGACAGCCCCTACGAGCAGTACTTC,TRBV20-1,-,-,TRBJ2-7
CASSEGKAYEQYF,TGTGCCAGCAGTGAGGGAAAGGCCTACGAGCAGTACTTC,TRBV2,-,-,TRBJ2-7
CASGTGQGDYNEQFF,TGTGCTAGTGGTACAGGACAGGGGGATTACAATGAGCAGTTCTTC,TRBV12-5,few,TRBD1,TRBJ2-1